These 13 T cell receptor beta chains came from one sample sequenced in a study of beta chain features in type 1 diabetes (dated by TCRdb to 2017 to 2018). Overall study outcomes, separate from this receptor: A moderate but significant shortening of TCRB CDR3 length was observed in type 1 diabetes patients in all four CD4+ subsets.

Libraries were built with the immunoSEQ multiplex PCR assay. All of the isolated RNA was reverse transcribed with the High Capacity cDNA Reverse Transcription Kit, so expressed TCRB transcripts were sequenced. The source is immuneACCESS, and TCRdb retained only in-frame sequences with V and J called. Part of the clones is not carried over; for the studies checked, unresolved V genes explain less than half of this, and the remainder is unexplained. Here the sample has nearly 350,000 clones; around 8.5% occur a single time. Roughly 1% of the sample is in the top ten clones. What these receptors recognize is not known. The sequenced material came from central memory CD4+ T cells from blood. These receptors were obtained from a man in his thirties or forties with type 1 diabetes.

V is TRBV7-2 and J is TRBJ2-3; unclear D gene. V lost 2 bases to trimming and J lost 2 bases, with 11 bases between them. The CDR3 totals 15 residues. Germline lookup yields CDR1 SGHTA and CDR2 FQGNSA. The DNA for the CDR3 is TGTGCCAGCAGCTTAACGGCGGTAACCACAGATACGCAGTATTTT. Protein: CASSLTAVTTDTQYF.

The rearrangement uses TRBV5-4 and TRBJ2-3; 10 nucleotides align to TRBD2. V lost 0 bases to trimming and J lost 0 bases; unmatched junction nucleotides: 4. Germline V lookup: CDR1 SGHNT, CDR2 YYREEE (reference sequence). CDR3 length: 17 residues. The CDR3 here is CASSLALAGTSTDTQYF. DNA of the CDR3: TGTGCCAGCAGCTTGGCACTAGCGGGGACGAGCACAGATACGCAGTATTTT.

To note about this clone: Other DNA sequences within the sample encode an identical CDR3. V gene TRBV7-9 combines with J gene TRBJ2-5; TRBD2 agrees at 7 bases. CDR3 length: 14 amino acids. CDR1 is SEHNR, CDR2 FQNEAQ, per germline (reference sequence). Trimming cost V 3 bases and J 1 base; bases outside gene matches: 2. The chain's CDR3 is CASSLGGGQETQYF. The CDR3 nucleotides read TGTGCCAGCAGCTTGGGCGGGGGCCAAGAGACCCAGTACTTC.

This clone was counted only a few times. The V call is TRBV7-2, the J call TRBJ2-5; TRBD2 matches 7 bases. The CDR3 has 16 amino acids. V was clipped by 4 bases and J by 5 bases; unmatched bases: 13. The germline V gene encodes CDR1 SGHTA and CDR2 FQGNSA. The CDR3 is CASSSRTSQGGETQYF. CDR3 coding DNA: TGTGCCAGCAGCTCCCGGACTAGTCAGGGCGGGGAGACCCAGTACTTC.

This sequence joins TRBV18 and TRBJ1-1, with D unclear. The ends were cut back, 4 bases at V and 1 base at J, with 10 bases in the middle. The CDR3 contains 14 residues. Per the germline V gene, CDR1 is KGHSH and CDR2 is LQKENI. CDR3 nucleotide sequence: TGTGCCAGCTCACTGTTAAGGGAGAACACTGAAGCTTTCTTT. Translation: CASSLLRENTEAFF.

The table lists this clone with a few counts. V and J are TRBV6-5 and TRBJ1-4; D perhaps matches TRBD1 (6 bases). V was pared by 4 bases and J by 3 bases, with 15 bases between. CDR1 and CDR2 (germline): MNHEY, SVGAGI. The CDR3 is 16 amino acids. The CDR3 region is CASSLTGRGSNEKLFF. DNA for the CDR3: TGTGCCAGCAGTTTGACAGGCCGGGGGTCTAATGAAAAACTGTTTTTT.

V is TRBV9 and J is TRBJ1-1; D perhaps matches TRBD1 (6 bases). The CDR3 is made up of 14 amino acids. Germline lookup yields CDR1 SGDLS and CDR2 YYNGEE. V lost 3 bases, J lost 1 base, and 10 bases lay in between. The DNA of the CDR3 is TGTGCCAGCAGCGAAGCGGACAGGAACACTGAAGCTTTCTTT. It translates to CASSEADRNTEAFF. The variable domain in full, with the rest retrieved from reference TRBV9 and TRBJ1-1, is DSGVTQTPKHLITATGQRVTLRCSPRSGDLSVYWYQQSLDQGLQFLIQYYNGEERAKGNILERFSAQQFPDLHSELNLSSLELGDSALYFCASSEADRNTEAFFGQGTRLTVV.

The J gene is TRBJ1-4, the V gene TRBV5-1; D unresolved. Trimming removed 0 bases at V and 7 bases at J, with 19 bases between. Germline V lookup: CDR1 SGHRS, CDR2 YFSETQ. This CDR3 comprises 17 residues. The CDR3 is CASSLAGRQGSSEKLFF. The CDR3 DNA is TGCGCCAGCAGCTTGGCGGGCCGACAAGGGTCTTCTGAAAAACTGTTTTTT. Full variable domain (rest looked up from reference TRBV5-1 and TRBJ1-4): KAGVTQTPRYLIKTRGQQVTLSCSPISGHRSVSWYQQTPGQGLQFLFEYFSETQRNKGNFPGRFSGRQFSNSRSEMNVSTLELGDSALYLCASSLAGRQGSSEKLFFGSGTQLSVL.

The CDR3 loop is CASSLSLQGGIGYTEAFF. CDR3 nucleotide sequence: TGTGCCAGCAGTTTATCGTTACAGGGAGGAATTGGTTACACTGAAGCTTTCTTT. This rearrangement joins TRBV27 to TRBJ1-1; TRBD1 might be the D (6 bases). The germline V and J ends were trimmed by 0 bases and 3 bases, with 20 bases remaining between them. Per the germline V gene, CDR1 is MNHEY and CDR2 is SMNVEV (reference sequence). CDR3 size: 18 residues.

The CDR3 region has the DNA TGCGCCAGCAGCCCGCGTTGGTCAGGGGCCTACGAGCAGTACTTC. It yields the protein CASSPRWSGAYEQYF. The chain is built from TRBV5-1 and TRBJ2-7; maybe TRBD1 (6 bases). Per germline, CDR1 SGHRS and CDR2 YFSETQ. V was cut by 4 bases and J by 2 bases, with 16 bases left in between. CDR3 size: 15 residues.

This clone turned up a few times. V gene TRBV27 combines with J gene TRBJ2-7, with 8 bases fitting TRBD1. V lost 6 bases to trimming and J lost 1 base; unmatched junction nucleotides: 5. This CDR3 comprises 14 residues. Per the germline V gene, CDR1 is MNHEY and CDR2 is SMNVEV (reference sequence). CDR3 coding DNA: TGTGCCAGCAGGGGGGACAGGTCGTCCTACGAGCAGTACTTC. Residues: CASRGDRSSYEQYF.

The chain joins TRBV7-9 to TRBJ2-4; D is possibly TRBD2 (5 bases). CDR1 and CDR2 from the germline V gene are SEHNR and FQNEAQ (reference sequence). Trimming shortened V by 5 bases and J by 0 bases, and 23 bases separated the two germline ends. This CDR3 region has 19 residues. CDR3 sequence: CASSPGPGKVILAKNIQYF. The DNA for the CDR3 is TGTGCCAGCAGCCCCGGACCCGGGAAGGTTATACTAGCCAAAAACATTCAGTACTTC.

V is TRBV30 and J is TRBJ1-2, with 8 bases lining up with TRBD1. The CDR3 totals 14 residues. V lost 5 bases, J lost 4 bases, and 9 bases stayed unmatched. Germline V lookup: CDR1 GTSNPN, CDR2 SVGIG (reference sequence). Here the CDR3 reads CAWAQTGALYGYTF. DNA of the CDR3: TGTGCCTGGGCCCAGACAGGGGCACTCTATGGCTACACCTTC.